The rows below give T cell receptor beta chains drawn from one sample of a study of human T cells and chemical hapten exposure. Using its own MiXCR run on the RACE reads, TCRdb lists one record per CDR3 protein. The table records approximately 340,000 distinct CDR3 sequences, about 7% of them present only once. Sample: whole blood, taken in connection with sensitization to the hapten diphenylcyclopropenone (DPC). Receptors were obtained from a woman aged 18-30 years with alopecia areata. Some clones in this sample may be carry-over from other donors' samples. Each CDR3 is given with its conserved first and last residue. Each record gives: D gene, V gene, J gene, CDR3 protein. The D gene is left open where the match is weak.

NA,TRBV20-1,TRBJ2-1,CSASRTAYNEQFF
NA,TRBV5-4,TRBJ1-2,CASSLDLGDYYGYTF
TRBD2,TRBV13,TRBJ2-1,CASSLGTSQFF
TRBD2,TRBV7-9,TRBJ2-2,CASRSSGGPTGELFF
NA,TRBV6-2/TRBV6-3,TRBJ2-3,CASSLRTSLGTQYF
NA,TRBV28,TRBJ2-1,CASSLDGDANEQFF
NA,TRBV20-1,TRBJ2-6,CSASGVRLSGGANVLTF
NA,TRBV15,TRBJ1-3,CATSLGGEGNTIYF
NA,TRBV12-3/TRBV12-4,TRBJ2-2,CASSLPGELFF
NA,TRBV6-1,TRBJ2-7,CASSEGGAGWEQYF
NA,TRBV7-9,TRBJ2-4,CASSSQEPLGVQYF
NA,TRBV6-1,TRBJ1-4,CASSEAIPHTNEKLFF
NA,TRBV5-6,TRBJ1-1,CASSSLKLRGNTEAFF
NA,TRBV13,TRBJ1-3,CASSPGPNYTIYF
TRBD2,TRBV20-1,TRBJ2-3,CSARQLAGGTDTQYF
TRBD1,TRBV9,TRBJ1-4,CASSVGQTTNEKLFF
NA,TRBV29-1,TRBJ2-1,CSAPRSGADNEQFF
TRBD2,TRBV14,TRBJ2-3,CASSHRGGASDTQYF
NA,TRBV6-5,TRBJ1-1,CASSYGWRVRGRTEAFF
NA,TRBV20-1,TRBJ1-6,CSARRVVGGSPLHF
NA,TRBV6-5,TRBJ1-5,CASSYDNNQPQHF
NA,TRBV6-5,TRBJ2-3,CASSSRDARAYTDTQYF
NA,TRBV2,TRBJ2-5,CASSEFRQTQETQYF
NA,TRBV24-1,TRBJ1-1,CATSDSIPTREPMNTEAFF
TRBD1,TRBV15,TRBJ2-7,CATSIFQGAYEQYF
NA,TRBV6-2/TRBV6-3,TRBJ2-6,CASSYESSGANVLTF
NA,TRBV6-6,TRBJ2-3,CASSSLGRTNTDTQYF
NA,TRBV2,TRBJ1-4,CASSVETAGSEKLFF
TRBD2,TRBV6-5,TRBJ2-3,CASSYSRTSGGQYF
NA,TRBV20-1,TRBJ1-5,CSARDGTGMTNQPQHF